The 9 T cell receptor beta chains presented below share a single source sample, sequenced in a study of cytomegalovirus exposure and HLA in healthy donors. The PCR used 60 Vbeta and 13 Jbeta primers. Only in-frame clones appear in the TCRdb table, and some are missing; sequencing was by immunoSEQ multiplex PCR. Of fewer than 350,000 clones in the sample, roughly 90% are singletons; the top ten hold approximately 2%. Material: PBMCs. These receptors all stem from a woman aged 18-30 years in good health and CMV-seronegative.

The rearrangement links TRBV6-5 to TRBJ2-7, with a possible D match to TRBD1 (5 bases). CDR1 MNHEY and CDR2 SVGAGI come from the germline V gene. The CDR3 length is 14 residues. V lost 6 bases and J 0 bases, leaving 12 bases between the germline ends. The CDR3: CASRDNRNSYEQYF. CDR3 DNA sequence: TGTGCCAGCAGGGATAACAGGAACTCCTACGAGCAGTACTTC.

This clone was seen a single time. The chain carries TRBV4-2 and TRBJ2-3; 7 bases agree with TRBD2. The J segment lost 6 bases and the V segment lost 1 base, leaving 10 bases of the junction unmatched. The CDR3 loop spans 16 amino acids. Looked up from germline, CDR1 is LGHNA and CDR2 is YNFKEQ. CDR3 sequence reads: CASSQGGGLGTDTQYF. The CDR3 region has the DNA TGTGCCAGCAGCCAAGGGGGAGGACTAGGTACGGATACGCAGTATTTT.

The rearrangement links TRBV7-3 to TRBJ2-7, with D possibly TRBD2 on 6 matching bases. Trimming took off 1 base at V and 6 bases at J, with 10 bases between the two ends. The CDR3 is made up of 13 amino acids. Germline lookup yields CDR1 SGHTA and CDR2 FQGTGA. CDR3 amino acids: CASSLSIGSEQYF. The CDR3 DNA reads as TGTGCCAGCAGCTTAAGTATCGGGAGCGAGCAGTACTTC.

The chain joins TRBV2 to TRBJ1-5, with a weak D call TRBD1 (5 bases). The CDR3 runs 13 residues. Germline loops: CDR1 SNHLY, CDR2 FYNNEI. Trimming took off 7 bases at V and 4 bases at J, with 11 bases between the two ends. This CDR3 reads CASKNTGNQPQHF. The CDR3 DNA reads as TGTGCCAGCAAGAACACAGGTAATCAGCCCCAGCATTTT.

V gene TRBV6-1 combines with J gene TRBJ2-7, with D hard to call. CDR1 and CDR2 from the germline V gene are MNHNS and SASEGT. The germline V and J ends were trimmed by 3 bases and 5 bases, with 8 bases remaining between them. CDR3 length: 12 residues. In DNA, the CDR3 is TGTGCCAGCAGTGAGGGTAGCCACGAGCAGTACTTC. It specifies CASSEGSHEQYF.

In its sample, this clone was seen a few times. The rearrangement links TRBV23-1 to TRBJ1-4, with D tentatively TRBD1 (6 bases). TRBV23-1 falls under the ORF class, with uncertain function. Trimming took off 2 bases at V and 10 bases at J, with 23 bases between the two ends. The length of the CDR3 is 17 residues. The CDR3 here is CASSQLPRQPPQGKLFF. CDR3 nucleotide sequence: TGCGCCAGCAGTCAACTCCCCAGACAGCCACCACAGGGAAAACTGTTTTTT.

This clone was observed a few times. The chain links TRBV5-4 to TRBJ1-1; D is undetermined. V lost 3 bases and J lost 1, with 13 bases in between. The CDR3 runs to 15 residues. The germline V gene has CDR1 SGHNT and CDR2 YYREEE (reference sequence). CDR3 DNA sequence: TGTGCCAGCAGCTCCGCGGGCGGACCGAACACTGAAGCTTTCTTT. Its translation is CASSSAGGPNTEAFF.

The CDR3 sequence: CASSLSRTYEQYF. In DNA form, the CDR3 reads TGTGCCAGCAGCTTAAGCAGGACCTACGAGCAGTACTTC. The chain employs TRBV11-2 and TRBJ2-7; no definite D call. Looked up from germline, CDR1 is SGHAT and CDR2 is FQNNGV. V lost 2 bases and J 2 bases, leaving 7 bases between the germline ends. The CDR3 is made up of 13 amino acids.

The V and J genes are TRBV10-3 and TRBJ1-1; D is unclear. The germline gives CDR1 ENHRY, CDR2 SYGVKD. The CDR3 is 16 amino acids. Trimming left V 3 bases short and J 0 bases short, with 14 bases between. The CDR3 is CAISEVTYLMNTEAFF. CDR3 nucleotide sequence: TGTGCCATCAGTGAAGTCACCTACCTCATGAACACTGAAGCTTTCTTT.